This T cell receptor beta chain was captured by sequencing in a study of PD-L1 blockade in urothelial cancer. Whole-study context: The researchers analyzed blood 3 weeks (second dose) and 6 weeks after treatment start. T cells numbered a median of 141,255 in the blood samples.

Method: immunoSEQ multiplex PCR; TCRdb's copy keeps in-frame clones and lacks some. The data show about 81,000 clones, 90% to 95% seen once. V was clipped by 4 bases and J by 3 bases, with 9 bases between them. Germline CDR1 and CDR2: SEHNR and FQNEAQ (reference sequence). This CDR3 comprises 14 residues. The material sequenced was PBMCs, taken around atezolizumab (anti-PD-L1) treatment. This receptor was obtained from a man aged 60 to 75 with urothelial cancer. This rearrangement joins TRBV7-9 to TRBJ1-4; D not certain. This CDR3 reads CASSSVQSNEKLFF. The DNA for the CDR3 is TGTGCCAGCAGCTCAGTTCAGTCTAATGAAAAACTGTTTTTT.